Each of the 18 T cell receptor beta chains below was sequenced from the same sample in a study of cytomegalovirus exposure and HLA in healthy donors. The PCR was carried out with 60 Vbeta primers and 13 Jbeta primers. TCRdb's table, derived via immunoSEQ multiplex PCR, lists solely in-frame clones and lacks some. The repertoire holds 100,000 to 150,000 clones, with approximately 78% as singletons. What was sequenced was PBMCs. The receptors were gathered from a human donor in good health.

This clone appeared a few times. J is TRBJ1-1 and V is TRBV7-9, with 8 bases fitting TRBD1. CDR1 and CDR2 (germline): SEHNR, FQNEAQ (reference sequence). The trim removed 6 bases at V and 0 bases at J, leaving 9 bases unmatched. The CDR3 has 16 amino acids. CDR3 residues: CASRPDRGWMNTEAFF. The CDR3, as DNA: TGTGCCAGCAGACCCGACAGGGGTTGGATGAACACTGAAGCTTTCTTT.

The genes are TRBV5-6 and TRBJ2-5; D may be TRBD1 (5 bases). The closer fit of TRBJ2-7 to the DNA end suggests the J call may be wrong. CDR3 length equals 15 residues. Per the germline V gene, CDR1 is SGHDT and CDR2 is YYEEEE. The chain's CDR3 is CASSLLRPGSYEQYF. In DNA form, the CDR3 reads TGTGCCAGCAGCTTGCTGCGGCCAGGGTCCTACGAGCAGTACTTC.

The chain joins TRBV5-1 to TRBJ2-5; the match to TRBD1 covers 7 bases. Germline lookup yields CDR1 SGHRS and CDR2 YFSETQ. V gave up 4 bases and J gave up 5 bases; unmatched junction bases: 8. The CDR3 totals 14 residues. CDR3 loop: CASSPRTGRETQYF. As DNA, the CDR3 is TGCGCCAGCAGCCCCCGGACAGGCCGGGAGACCCAGTACTTC. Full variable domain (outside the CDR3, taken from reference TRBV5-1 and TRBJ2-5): KAGVTQTPRYLIKTRGQQVTLSCSPISGHRSVSWYQQTPGQGLQFLFEYFSETQRNKGNFPGRFSGRQFSNSRSEMNVSTLELGDSALYLCASSPRTGRETQYFGPGTRLLVL.

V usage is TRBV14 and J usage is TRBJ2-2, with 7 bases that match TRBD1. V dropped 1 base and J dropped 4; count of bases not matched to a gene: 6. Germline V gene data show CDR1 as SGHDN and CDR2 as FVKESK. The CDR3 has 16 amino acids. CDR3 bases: TGTGCCAGCAGCCAAGGGAAGACAGGGCGCACCGGGGAGCTGTTTTTT. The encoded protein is CASSQGKTGRTGELFF.

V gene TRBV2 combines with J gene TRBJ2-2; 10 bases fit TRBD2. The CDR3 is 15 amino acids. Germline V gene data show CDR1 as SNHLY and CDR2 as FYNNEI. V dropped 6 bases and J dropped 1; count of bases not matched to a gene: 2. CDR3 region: CASRRTSGNTGELFF. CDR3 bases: TGTGCCAGCAGGCGGACTAGCGGGAACACCGGGGAGCTGTTTTTT.

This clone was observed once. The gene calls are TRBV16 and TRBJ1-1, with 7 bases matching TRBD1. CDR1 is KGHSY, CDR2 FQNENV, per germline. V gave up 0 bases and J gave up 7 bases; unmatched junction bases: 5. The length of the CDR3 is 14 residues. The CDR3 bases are TGTGCCAGCAGCCAATCGGTCAGGACAGGTGAAGCTTTCTTT. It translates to CASSQSVRTGEAFF.

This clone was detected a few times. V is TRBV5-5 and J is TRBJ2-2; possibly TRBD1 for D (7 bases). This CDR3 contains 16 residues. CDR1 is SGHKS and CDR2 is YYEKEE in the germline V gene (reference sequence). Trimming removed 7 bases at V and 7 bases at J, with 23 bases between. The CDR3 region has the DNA TGTGCCAGCGTCACCTCCCCAGCAGGGGGACTCGGGGAGCTGTTTTTT. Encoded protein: CASVTSPAGGLGELFF.

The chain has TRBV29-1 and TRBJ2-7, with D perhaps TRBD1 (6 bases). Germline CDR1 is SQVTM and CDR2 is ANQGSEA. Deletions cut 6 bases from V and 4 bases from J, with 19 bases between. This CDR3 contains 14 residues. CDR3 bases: TGCAGCGTGGGAGCCGGGTTTCAGGGGTACGAGCAGTACTTC. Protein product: CSVGAGFQGYEQYF.

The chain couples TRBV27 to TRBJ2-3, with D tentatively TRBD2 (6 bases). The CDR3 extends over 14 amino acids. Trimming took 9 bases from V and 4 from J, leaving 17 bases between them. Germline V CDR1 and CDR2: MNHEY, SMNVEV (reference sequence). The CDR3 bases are TGTGCCAGTGGGGGACTTAGCCCCCCAGATACGCAGTATTTT. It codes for CASGGLSPPDTQYF.

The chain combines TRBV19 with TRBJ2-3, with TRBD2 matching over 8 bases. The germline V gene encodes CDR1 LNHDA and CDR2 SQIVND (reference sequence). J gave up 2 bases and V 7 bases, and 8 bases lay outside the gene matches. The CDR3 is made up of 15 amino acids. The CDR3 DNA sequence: TGTGCCAGTACCATCAGCGGGAGTATCACAGATACGCAGTATTTT. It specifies CASTISGSITDTQYF.

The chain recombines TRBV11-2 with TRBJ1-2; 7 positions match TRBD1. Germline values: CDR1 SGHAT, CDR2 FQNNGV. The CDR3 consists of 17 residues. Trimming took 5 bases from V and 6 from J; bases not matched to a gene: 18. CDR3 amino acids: CASSGGQQGPHFDGYTF. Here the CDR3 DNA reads TGTGCCAGCAGCGGTGGCCAACAGGGGCCCCACTTCGATGGCTACACCTTC.

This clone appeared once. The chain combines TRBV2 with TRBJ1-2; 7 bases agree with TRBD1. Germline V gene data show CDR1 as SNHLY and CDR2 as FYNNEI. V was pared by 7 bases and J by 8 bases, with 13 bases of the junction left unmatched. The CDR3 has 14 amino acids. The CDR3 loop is CASTDDRAIRGYTF. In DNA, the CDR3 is TGTGCCAGCACAGACGACAGGGCCATTAGGGGCTACACCTTC.

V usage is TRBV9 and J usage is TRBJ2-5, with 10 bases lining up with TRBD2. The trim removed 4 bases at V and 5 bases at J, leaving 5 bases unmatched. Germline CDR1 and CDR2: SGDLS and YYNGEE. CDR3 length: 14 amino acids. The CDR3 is CASSQAGGPETQYF. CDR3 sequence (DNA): TGTGCCAGCAGCCAAGCGGGGGGGCCGGAGACCCAGTACTTC.

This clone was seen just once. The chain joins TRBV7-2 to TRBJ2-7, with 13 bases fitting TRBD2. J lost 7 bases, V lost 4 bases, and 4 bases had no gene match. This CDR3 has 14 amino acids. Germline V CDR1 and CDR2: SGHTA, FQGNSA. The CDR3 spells CASSWGLAGREQYF. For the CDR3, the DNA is TGTGCCAGCAGCTGGGGACTAGCGGGGAGGGAGCAGTACTTC. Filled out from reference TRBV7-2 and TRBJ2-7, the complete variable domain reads GAGVSQSPSNKVTEKGKDVELRCDPISGHTALYWYRQSLGQGLEFLIYFQGNSAPDKSGLPSDRFSAERTGGSVSTLTIQRTQQEDSAVYLCASSWGLAGREQYFGPGTRLTVT.

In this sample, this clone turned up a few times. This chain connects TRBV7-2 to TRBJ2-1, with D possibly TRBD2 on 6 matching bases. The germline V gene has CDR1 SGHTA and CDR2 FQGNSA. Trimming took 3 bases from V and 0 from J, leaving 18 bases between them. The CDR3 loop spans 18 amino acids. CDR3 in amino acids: CASSLVILAWSSYNEQFF. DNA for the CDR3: TGTGCCAGCAGCTTGGTCATCCTAGCGTGGAGCTCCTACAATGAGCAGTTCTTC.

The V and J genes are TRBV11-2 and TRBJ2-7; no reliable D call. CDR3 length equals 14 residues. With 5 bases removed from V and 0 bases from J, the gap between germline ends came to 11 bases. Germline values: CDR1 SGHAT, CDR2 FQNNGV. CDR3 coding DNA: TGTGCCAGCAGCCCCCATCGCAGCTCCTACGAGCAGTACTTC. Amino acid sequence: CASSPHRSSYEQYF. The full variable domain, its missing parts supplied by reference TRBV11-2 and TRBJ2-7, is EAGVAQSPRYKIIEKRQSVAFWCNPISGHATLYWYQQILGQGPKLLIQFQNNGVVDDSQLPKDRFSAERLKGVDSTLKIQPAKLEDSAVYLCASSPHRSSYEQYFGPGTRLTVT.

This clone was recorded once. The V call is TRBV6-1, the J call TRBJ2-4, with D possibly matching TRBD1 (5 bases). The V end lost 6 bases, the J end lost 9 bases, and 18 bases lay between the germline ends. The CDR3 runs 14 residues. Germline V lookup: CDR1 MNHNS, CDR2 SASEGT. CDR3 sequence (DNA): TGTGCCAGCAGAGAGACAGCAGGCCTTGGCATTCAGTACTTC. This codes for CASRETAGLGIQYF.

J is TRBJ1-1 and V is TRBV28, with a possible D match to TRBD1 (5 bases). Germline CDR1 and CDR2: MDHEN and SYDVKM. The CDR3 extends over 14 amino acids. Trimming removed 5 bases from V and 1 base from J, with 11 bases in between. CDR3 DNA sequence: TGTGCCAGCAGTACAGGAGGGGCGAACACTGAAGCTTTCTTT. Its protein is CASSTGGANTEAFF.